This TCR beta chain was sequenced for a study of molecular identifiers for immune sequencing clone quantification. One entry per CDR3 protein results from TCRdb running MiXCR on the PCR reads. The sample lists 490,000 or so distinct CDR3 sequences; about 21% were seen once. Looked up from germline, CDR1 is MNHNY and CDR2 is SVGAGI (reference sequence). This CDR3 region has 17 residues. With V trimmed by 4 bases and J by 0 bases, 9 bases remained unmatched. The sample taken for sequencing was naive CD8+ T cells from blood, with Jurkat cell RNA spiked in. Documented subset: FACS-sorted CD8+CD4-CCR7+CD45RA+ naive T cells. This receptor was obtained from a human donor in good health. Some libraries in this study had Jurkat cell RNA spiked in. The chain is built from TRBV6-6 and TRBJ1-5, with 7 positions matching TRBD1. The DNA for the CDR3 is TGTGCCAGCAGTTGGGGGACAGTTCGAAGTAGCAATCAGCCCCAGCATTTT. Protein sequence: CASSWGTVRSSNQPQHF.